This T cell receptor beta chain was profiled in a study of T cell responses to AZD1222 COVID-19 vaccine. The data were produced by immunoSEQ multiplex PCR, yet TCRdb's version contains in-frame clones alone and is incomplete. Of 95,000 to 120,000 clones in the sample, approximately 88% were seen once. Trimming removed 5 bases at V and 4 bases at J, with 17 bases between. Germline V gene data show CDR1 as LNHDA and CDR2 as SQIVND (reference sequence). The CDR3 is made up of 15 amino acids. The chain couples TRBV19 to TRBJ1-1, with D tentatively TRBD1 (6 bases). This TCR came from an adult who received the AZD1222 COVID-19 vaccine. The source material was peripheral blood, sampled 28 days after the second AZD1222 dose. CDR3 sequence: CASSVAGEYRTEAFF. CDR3 nucleotides: TGTGCCAGTAGTGTAGCAGGGGAGTATCGCACTGAAGCTTTCTTT.